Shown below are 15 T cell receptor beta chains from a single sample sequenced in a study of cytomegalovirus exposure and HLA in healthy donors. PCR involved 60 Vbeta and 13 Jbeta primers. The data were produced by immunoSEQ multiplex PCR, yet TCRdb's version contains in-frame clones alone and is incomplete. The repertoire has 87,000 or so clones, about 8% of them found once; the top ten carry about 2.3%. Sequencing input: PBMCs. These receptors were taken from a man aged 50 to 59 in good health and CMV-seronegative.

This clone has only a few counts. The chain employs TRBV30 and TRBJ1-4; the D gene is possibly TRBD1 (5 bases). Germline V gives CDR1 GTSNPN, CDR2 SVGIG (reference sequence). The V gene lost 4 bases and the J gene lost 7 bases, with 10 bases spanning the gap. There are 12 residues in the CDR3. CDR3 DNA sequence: TGTGCCTGGACAGCGGGGGGTGAAAAACTGTTTTTT. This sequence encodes CAWTAGGEKLFF. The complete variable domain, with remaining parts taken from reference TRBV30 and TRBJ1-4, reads SQTIHQWPATLVQPVGSPLSLECTVEGTSNPNLYWYRQAAGRGLQLLFYSVGIGQISSEVPQNLSASRPQDRQFILSSKKLLLSDSGFYLCAWTAGGEKLFFGSGTQLSVL.

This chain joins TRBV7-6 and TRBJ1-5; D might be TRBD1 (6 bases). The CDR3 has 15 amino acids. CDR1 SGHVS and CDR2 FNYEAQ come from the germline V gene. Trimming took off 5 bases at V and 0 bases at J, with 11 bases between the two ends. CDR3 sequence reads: CASSLDRTSNQPQHF. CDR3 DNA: TGTGCCAGCAGCCTTGACAGGACTAGCAATCAGCCCCAGCATTTT.

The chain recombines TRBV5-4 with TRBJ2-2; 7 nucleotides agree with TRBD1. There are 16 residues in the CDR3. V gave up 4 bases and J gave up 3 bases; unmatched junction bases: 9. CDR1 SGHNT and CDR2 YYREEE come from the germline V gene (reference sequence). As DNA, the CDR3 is TGTGCCAGCAGCCGCCCGGGACAGCGATACACCGGGGAGCTGTTTTTT. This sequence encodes CASSRPGQRYTGELFF.

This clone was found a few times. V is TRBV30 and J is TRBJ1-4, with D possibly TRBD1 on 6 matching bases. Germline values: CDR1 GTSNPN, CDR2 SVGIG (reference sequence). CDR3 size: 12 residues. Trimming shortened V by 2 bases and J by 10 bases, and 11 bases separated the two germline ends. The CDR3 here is CAWSPGEGKLFF. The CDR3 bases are TGTGCCTGGAGTCCAGGGGAGGGAAAACTGTTTTTT.

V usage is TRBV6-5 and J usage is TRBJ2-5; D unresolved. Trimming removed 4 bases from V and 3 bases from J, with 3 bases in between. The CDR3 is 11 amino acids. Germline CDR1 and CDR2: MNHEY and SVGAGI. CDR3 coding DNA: TGTGCCAGCAGTTTAGAAGAGACCCAGTACTTC. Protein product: CASSLEETQYF.

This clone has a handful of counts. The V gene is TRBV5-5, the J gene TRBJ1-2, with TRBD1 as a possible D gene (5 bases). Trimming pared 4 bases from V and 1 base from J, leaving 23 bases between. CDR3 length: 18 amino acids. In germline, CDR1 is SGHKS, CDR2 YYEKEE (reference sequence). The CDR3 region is CASSGGEVRRRFNYGYTF. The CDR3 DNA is TGTGCCAGCAGCGGGGGGGAGGTTAGGCGGCGGTTTAACTATGGCTACACCTTC.

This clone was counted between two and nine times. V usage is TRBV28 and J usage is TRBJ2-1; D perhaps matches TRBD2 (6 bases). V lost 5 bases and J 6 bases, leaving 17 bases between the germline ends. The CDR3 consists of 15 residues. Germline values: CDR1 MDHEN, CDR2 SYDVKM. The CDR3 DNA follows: TGTGCCAGCAGTCCCTCGGGACTTCGCACCAATGAGCAGTTCTTC. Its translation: CASSPSGLRTNEQFF.

The CDR3 sequence: CASSLERDTQYF. CDR3 nucleotides: TGTGCCAGCAGCTTGGAGAGGGATACGCAGTATTTT. This sequence joins TRBV5-6 and TRBJ2-3, with D hard to call. Trimming took off 0 bases at V and 6 bases at J, with 5 bases between the two ends. CDR1 is SGHDT and CDR2 is YYEEEE in the germline V gene. CDR3 length equals 12 residues.

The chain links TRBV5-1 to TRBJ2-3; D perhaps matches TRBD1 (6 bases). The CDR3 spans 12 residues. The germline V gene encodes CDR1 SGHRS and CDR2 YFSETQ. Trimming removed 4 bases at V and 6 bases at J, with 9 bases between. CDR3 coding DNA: TGCGCCAGCAGCCCTAGGGGGGATACGCAGTATTTT. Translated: CASSPRGDTQYF.

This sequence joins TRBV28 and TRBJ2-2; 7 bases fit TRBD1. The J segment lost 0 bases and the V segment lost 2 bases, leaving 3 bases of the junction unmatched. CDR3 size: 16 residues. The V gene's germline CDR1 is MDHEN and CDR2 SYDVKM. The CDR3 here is CASSLTDRANTGELFF. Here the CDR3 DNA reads TGTGCCAGCAGTTTAACCGACAGGGCGAACACCGGGGAGCTGTTTTTT. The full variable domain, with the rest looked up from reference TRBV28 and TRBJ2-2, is DVKVTQSSRYLVKRTGEKVFLECVQDMDHENMFWYRQDPGLGLRLIYFSYDVKMKEKGDIPEGYSVSREKKERFSLILESASTNQTSMYLCASSLTDRANTGELFFGEGSRLTVL.

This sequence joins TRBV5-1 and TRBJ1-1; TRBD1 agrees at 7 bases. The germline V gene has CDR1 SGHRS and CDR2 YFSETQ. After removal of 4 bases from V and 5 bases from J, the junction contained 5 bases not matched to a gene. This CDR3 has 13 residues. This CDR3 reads CASSLTGLTEAFF. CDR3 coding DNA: TGCGCCAGCAGCCTGACAGGGTTGACTGAAGCTTTCTTT.

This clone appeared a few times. The DNA for the CDR3 is TGTGCCAGTAGTGGAGAAAGGGGCCTGAATCAGCCCCAGCATTTT. Protein product: CASSGERGLNQPQHF. J is TRBJ1-5 and V is TRBV19; D is perhaps TRBD1 (5 bases). Trimming left V 5 bases short and J 4 bases short, with 15 bases between. Germline V lookup: CDR1 LNHDA, CDR2 SQIVND (reference sequence). The CDR3 runs 15 residues.

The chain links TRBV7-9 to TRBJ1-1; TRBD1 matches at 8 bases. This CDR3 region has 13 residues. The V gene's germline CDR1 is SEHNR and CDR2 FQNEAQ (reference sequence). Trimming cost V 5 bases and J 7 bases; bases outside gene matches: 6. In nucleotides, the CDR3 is TGTGCCAGCAGCGAACAGGGGGGCGGTGAAGCTTTCTTT. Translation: CASSEQGGGEAFF.

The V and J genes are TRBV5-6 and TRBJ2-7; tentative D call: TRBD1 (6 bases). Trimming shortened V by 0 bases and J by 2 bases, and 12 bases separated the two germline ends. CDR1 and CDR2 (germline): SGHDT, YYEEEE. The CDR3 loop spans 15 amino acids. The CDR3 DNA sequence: TGTGCCAGCAGCTTGGGGGGGCAAATAGCCTACGAGCAGTACTTC. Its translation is CASSLGGQIAYEQYF.

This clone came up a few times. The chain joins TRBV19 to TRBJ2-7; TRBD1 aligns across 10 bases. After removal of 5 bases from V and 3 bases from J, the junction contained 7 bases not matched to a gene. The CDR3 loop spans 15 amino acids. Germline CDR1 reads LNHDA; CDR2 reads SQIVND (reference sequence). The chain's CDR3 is CASSSTGTGDYEQYF. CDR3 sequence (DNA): TGTGCCAGTAGTTCAACCGGGACAGGGGACTACGAGCAGTACTTC. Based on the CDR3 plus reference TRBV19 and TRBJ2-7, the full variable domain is DGGITQSPKYLFRKEGQNVTLSCEQNLNHDAMYWYRQDPGQGLRLIYYSQIVNDFQKGDIAEGYSVSREKKESFPLTVTSAQKNPTAFYLCASSSTGTGDYEQYFGPGTRLTVT.